This entry is about one TCR beta chain. Between the trimmed V and J ends, which lost 8 bases and 0 bases, there was a span of 10 bases. Germline assignment: CDR1 SEHNR and CDR2 FQNEAQ (reference sequence). The CDR3 contains 13 residues. This specimen comes from a study of CD4+ T cells in melanoma. This table comes from immunoSEQ multiplex PCR, and its TCRdb copy is limited to in-frame clones, with some not included. The data hold tens of thousands of clones, with nearly 70% observed a single time. This receptor was taken from a human donor with melanoma. Sequencing input: tumor tissue. The chain carries TRBV7-9 and TRBJ1-1; D not resolved. The CDR3 nucleotides read TGTGCCAGCGGCACACGGATGAACACTGAAGCTTTCTTT. Its translation is CASGTRMNTEAFF. Full variable domain (rest looked up from reference TRBV7-9 and TRBJ1-1): DTGVSQNPRHKITKRGQNVTFRCDPISEHNRLYWYRQTLGQGPEFLTYFQNEAQLEKSRLLSDRFSAERPKGSFSTLEIQRTEQGDSAMYLCASGTRMNTEAFFGQGTRLTVV.